The T cell receptor beta chain described here comes from a study of human T cells and chemical hapten exposure. Overall study: Affected patients, primarily female, had alopecia areata, totalis or universalis.

This clonotype was observed a handful of times. Antigen unknown. Whole-study findings and limits: Donors had alopecia, so their immune response may differ from healthy people's.

Time point of the sample: pre-sensitization, week 0. Noted treatment: therapeutic diphenylcyclopropenone sensitization with weekly scalp DPC. TCRdb ran MiXCR on the RACE reads and lists one entry per CDR3 protein. Among 380,000 or so distinct CDR3 sequences listed, around 5.5% were seen once. This TCR was sampled from a woman between 18 and 29 years old with alopecia areata. Some clones in this sample may be carry-over from other donors' samples. The sample here was whole blood, taken in connection with sensitization to the hapten diphenylcyclopropenone (DPC).

The CDR3 spells CASSLTRDSFDGYTF. The CDR3 coding sequence is TGTGCCAGCAGTCTAACAAGGGACAGTTTCGATGGCTACACCTTC. The rearrangement uses TRBV6-2 or TRBV6-3 and TRBJ1-2; 7 bases agree with TRBD1. The trim removed 5 bases at V and 6 bases at J, leaving 12 bases unmatched. Germline V gene data show CDR1 as MNHEY and CDR2 as SVGEGT. The CDR3 spans 15 residues.